One TCR beta chain is described in this entry. Its antigen is not known. The sample originates from a study of cytomegalovirus exposure and HLA in healthy donors. Study findings and constraints: The presence/absence work took it that sequencing depth was about the same across donors. The majority of TCR sequences were rare, yet some public TCRs appeared in many donors.

The PCR employed 60 Vbeta primers together with 13 Jbeta primers. Here immunoSEQ multiplex PCR was the method, and the copy in TCRdb shows in-frame clones only, minus some. The table shows under 250,000 clones, with over 75% occurring only once. V was clipped by 5 bases and J by 2 bases; unmatched bases: 4. This CDR3 is 15 amino acids long. Germline V gives CDR1 LNHNV, CDR2 YYDKDF (reference sequence). The V call is TRBV15, the J call TRBJ2-3, with TRBD2 matching over 10 bases. Sequencing input: PBMCs. This receptor was taken from a human donor in good health. The CDR3 reads CATSEGLADTDTQYF. The CDR3 DNA sequence: TGTGCCACCAGCGAAGGACTAGCGGACACAGATACGCAGTATTTT.